The 5 T cell receptor beta chains reported below all come from one sample, sequenced in a study of cytomegalovirus exposure and HLA in healthy donors. The assay was immunoSEQ multiplex PCR, and TCRdb's table has in-frame clones only and misses some. The repertoire holds about 170,000 clones, with approximately 87% as singletons. Sequencing was performed on PBMCs. The receptors derive from a woman aged 25 to 39 in good health and CMV-seronegative.

The chain is built from TRBV2 and TRBJ1-3; 7 bases are a match to TRBD1. This CDR3 is 16 amino acids long. Trimming took 8 bases from V and 1 from J; bases not matched to a gene: 11. From germline, CDR1 is SNHLY and CDR2 FYNNEI. CDR3 region: CASPGQDGLSGNTIYF. Written as DNA, the CDR3 is TGTGCCAGCCCCGGACAGGACGGACTGTCTGGAAACACCATATATTTT.

This clone has a handful of counts. The chain employs TRBV30 and TRBJ1-5, with 8 bases fitting TRBD1. Germline CDR1 is GTSNPN and CDR2 is SVGIG (reference sequence). The V gene end was trimmed by 2 bases and the J gene end by 5 bases; junction bases not matched to a gene: 5. The CDR3 runs 14 residues. In DNA, the CDR3 is TGTGCCTGGAGTAGGGGACAGGCCTATCAGCCCCAGCATTTT. This sequence encodes CAWSRGQAYQPQHF.

V usage is TRBV4-1 and J usage is TRBJ2-1; 8 nucleotides line up with TRBD2. Trimming removed 0 bases from V and 10 bases from J; junction bases left unmatched: 8. This CDR3 spans 15 amino acids. CDR1 and CDR2 from the germline V gene are MGHRA and YSYEKL. CDR3: CASSQDAGGAREQFF. CDR3 nucleotides: TGCGCCAGCAGCCAAGATGCCGGGGGGGCGAGGGAGCAGTTCTTC.

This chain connects TRBV18 to TRBJ1-2; D is possibly TRBD1 (6 bases). Trimming pared 3 bases from V and 6 bases from J, leaving 11 bases between. Germline lookup yields CDR1 KGHSH and CDR2 LQKENI. There are 13 residues in the CDR3. This CDR3 is CASSPNPGDGYTF. As DNA, the CDR3 is TGTGCCAGCTCACCTAATCCAGGGGATGGCTACACCTTC.

The rearrangement links TRBV4-1 to TRBJ1-5, with no clear D. This CDR3 is built from 16 residues. Trimming took off 1 base at V and 3 bases at J, with 13 bases between the two ends. CDR1 is MGHRA and CDR2 is YSYEKL in the germline V gene. The CDR3 loop reads CASSQGDRDSNQPQHF. CDR3 DNA sequence: TGCGCCAGCAGCCAAGGAGACCGGGATTCCAATCAGCCCCAGCATTTT.